The 3 T cell receptor beta chains given below trace back to one sample, sequenced in a study of T cells in localized non-small cell lung cancer. Repertoires were generated with immunoSEQ multiplex PCR, while TCRdb's copy carries only in-frame clones and drops some. The repertoire holds some 11,000 clones, with just under 30% as singletons. The sample was lung tumor tissue, taken before any cancer treatment. Source of these receptors: a man aged 40 to 70 with stage I lung adenocarcinoma.

There are a few counts of this clone. The chain employs TRBV6-1 and TRBJ1-2; 7 positions match TRBD1. V dropped 1 base and J dropped 8; count of bases not matched to a gene: 7. CDR3 size: 14 residues. Germline V CDR1 and CDR2: MNHNS, SASEGT. CDR3 protein: CASSEVDRSEGYTF. As DNA, the CDR3 is TGTGCCAGCAGTGAAGTGGACAGGTCGGAGGGCTACACCTTC.

The table lists this clone with a few counts. This chain links TRBV12-2 with TRBJ2-2; TRBD2, the table's D call, was not compared with the DNA. TRBV12-2 is given as a pseudogene. The CDR3 covers 15 residues. CDR3 loop: CASRLVQGGTGELFF. The DNA of the CDR3 is TGTGCAAGTCGCTTAGTTCAGGGAGGCACCGGGGAGCTGTTTTTT.

The CDR3 loop is CASSLASSGGAQTQYF. The CDR3, as DNA: TGCGCCAGCAGCTTAGCGTCTAGCGGGGGGGCGCAGACCCAGTACTTC. This chain connects TRBV5-1 to TRBJ2-5; TRBD2 agrees at 12 bases. V lost 2 bases and J lost 6; bases outside the gene matches: 8. Per germline, CDR1 SGHRS and CDR2 YFSETQ. The CDR3 spans 16 residues.